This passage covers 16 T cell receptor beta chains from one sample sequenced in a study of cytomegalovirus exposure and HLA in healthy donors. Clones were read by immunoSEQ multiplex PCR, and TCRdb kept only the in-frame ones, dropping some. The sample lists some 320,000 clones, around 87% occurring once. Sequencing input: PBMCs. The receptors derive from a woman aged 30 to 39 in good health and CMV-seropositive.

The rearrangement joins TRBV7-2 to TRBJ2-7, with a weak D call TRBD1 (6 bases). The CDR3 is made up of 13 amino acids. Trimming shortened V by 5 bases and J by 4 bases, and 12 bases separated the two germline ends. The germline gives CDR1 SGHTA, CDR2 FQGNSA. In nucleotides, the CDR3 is TGTGCCAGCAGCGGACAGAACCTATACGAGCAGTACTTC. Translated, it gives CASSGQNLYEQYF.

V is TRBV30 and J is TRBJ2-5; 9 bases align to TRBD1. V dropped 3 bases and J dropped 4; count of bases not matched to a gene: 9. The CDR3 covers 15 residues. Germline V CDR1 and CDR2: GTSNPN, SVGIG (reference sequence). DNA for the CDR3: TGTGCCTGGAGGACAGGGGGGAGTGGGGCAGAGACCCAGTACTTC. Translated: CAWRTGGSGAETQYF.

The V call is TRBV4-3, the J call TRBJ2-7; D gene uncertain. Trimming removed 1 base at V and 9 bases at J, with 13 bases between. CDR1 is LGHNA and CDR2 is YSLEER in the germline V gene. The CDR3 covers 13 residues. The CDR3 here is CASSQVLTAGQYF. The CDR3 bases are TGCGCCAGCAGCCAAGTTTTAACCGCAGGGCAGTACTTC.

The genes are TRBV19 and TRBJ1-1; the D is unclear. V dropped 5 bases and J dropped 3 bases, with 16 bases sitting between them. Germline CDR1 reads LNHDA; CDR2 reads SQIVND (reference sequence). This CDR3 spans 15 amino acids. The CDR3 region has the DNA TGTGCCAGTAGTTTCTCCCGGTCCGGAGACACTGAAGCTTTCTTT. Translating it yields CASSFSRSGDTEAFF.

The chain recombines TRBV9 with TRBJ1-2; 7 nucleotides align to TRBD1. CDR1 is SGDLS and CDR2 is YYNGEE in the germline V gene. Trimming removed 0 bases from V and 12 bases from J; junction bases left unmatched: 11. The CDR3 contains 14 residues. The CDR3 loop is CASSVVTGTTRDTF. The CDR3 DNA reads TGTGCCAGCAGCGTAGTGACAGGGACCACCAGAGACACCTTC.

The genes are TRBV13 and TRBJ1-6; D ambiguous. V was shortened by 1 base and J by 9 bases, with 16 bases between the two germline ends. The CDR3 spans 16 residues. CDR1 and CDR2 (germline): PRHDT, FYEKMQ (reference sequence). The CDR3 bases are TGTGCCAGCAGCTTAGAGTCGGGCCCTTGGGGTTCACCCCTCCACTTT. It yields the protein CASSLESGPWGSPLHF.

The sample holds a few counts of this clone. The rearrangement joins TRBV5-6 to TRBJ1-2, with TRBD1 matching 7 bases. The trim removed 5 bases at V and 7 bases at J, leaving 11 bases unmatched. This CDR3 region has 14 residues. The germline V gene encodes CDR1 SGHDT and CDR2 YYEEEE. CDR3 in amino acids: CASSSTGEVGGYTF. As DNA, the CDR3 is TGTGCCAGCAGTTCTACAGGGGAGGTGGGTGGCTACACCTTC. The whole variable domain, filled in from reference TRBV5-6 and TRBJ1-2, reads DAGVTQSPTHLIKTRGQQVTLRCSPKSGHDTVSWYQQALGQGPQFIFQYYEEEERQRGNFPDRFSGHQFPNYSSELNVNALLLGDSALYLCASSSTGEVGGYTFGSGTRLTVV.

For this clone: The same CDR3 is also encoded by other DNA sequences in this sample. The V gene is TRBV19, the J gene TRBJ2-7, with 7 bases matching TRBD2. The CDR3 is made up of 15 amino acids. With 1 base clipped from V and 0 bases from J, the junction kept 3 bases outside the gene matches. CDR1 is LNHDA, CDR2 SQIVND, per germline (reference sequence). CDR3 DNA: TGTGCCAGTAGTATAGGAGGCGGGGGCTCCTACGAGCAGTACTTC. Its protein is CASSIGGGGSYEQYF.

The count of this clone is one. DNA of the CDR3: TGCGCCAGCAGCTTGGCCTCCGGGACAGCTGGGGGCAATGAGCAGTTCTTC. As protein: CASSLASGTAGGNEQFF. The chain uses TRBV5-1 and TRBJ2-1; 7 bases fit TRBD1. There are 17 residues in the CDR3. Germline values: CDR1 SGHRS, CDR2 YFSETQ. V dropped 0 bases and J dropped 6; count of bases not matched to a gene: 12.

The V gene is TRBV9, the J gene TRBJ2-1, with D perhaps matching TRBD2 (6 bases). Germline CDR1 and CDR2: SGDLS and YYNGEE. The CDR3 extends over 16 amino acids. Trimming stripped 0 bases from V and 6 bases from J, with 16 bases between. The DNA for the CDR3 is TGTGCCAGCAGCGTAGGAGGGACGGGACTGCGCAATGAGCAGTTCTTC. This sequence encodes CASSVGGTGLRNEQFF.

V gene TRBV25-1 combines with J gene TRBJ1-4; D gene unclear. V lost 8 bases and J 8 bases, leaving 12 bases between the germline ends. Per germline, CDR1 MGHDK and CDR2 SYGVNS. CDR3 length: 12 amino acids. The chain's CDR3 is CASGALGEKLFF. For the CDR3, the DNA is TGTGCCAGCGGAGCTCTGGGAGAAAAACTGTTTTTT.

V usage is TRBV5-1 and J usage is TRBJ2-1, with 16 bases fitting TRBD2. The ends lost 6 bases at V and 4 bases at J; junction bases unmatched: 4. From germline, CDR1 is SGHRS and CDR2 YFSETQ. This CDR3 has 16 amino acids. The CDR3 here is CASTGTSGGVYNEQFF. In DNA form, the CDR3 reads TGCGCCAGCACCGGGACTAGCGGGGGGGTTTACAATGAGCAGTTCTTC.

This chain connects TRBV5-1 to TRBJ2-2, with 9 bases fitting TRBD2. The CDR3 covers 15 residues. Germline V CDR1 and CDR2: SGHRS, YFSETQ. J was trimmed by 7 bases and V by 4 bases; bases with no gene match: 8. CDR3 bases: TGCGCCAGCAGCCCCTTGTTTAGCGGGAGCGGGGAGCTGTTTTTT. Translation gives CASSPLFSGSGELFF.

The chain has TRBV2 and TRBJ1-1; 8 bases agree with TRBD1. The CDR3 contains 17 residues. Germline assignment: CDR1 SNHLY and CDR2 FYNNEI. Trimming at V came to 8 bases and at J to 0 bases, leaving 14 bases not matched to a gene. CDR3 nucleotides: TGTGCCAGCCCCATGAGGACAGGGAACGCAATGAACACTGAAGCTTTCTTT. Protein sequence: CASPMRTGNAMNTEAFF.

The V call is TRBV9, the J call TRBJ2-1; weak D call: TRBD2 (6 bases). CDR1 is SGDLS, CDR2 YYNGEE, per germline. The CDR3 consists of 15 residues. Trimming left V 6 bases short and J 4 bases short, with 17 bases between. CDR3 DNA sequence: TGTGCCAGCAACTTTGGCGGGACCGTTTACAATGAGCAGTTCTTC. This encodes CASNFGGTVYNEQFF.

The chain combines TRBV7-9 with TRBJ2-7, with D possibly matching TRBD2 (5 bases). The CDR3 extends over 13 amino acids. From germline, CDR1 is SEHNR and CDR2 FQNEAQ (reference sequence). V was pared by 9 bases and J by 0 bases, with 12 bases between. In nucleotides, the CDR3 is TGTGCCAGTCAAGCGGAGAGCTCCTACGAGCAGTACTTC. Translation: CASQAESSYEQYF.